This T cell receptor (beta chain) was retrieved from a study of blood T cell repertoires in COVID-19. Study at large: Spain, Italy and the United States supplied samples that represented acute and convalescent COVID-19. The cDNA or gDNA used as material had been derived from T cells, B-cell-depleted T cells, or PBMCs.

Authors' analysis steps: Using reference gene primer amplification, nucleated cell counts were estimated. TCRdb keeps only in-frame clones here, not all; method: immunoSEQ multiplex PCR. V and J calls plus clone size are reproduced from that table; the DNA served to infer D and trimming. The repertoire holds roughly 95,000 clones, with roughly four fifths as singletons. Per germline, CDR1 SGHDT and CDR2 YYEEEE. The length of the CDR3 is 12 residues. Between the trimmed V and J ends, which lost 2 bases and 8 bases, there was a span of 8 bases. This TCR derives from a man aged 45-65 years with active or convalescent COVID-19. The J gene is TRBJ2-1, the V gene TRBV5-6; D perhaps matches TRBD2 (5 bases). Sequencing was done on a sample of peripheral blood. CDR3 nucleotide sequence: TGTGCCAGCAGCTTTGGAGGCCATGAGCAGTTCTTC. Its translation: CASSFGGHEQFF.